This T cell receptor (beta chain) is from a study of glioma-infiltrating T cells after dendritic cell vaccination. Repertoires were generated with immunoSEQ multiplex PCR, while TCRdb's copy carries only in-frame clones and drops some. In the table there are 100,000 or so clones, around 87% of which are singletons. Study results and limitations: Patients with more pretreatment TILs had longer time to progression and survival.

Details on this clone: What it binds is not known.

V gave up 6 bases and J gave up 9 bases; unmatched junction bases: 9. The V gene's germline CDR1 is LGHNT and CDR2 FRNRAP. The CDR3 totals 13 residues. Time point noted: after dendritic cell vaccination, including at tumor progression/relapse. The source is a human donor with glioblastoma. This specimen was blood, taken after dendritic cell vaccination. The J gene is TRBJ1-2, the V gene TRBV12-5; the match to TRBD1 covers 8 bases. The CDR3 DNA is TGTGCTAGTGGACTGGACAGGGTTTTAAGCTACACCTTC. Translated: CASGLDRVLSYTF. Using reference TRBV12-5 and TRBJ1-2 for the parts outside the CDR3, the full variable domain is DARVTQTPRHKVTEMGQEVTMRCQPILGHNTVFWYRQTMMQGLELLAYFRNRAPLDDSGMPKDRFSAEMPDATLATLKIQPSEPRDSAVYFCASGLDRVLSYTFGSGTRLTVV.